This TCR beta chain was recorded in a study of metastatic and nonmetastatic thyroid tumors. Across the study: Blood and tumor or nodule tissue repertoires from malignant and benign thyroid patients were compared.

This clone was detected ten times or more. None of the patients had undergone any treatment ahead of thyroid surgery. TCRdb re-analyzed the PCR reads through MiXCR. The sample shows 75,000 to 100,000 clones, about 13% of them seen only once. This CDR3 region has 14 residues. V lost 6 bases, J lost 6 bases, and 15 bases lay in between. The germline CDR1 and CDR2 sequences are SGHTA and FQGNSA. The clonotype comes from a female donor with papillary thyroid cancer or a benign thyroid nodule (not recorded which). Some clones in this sample may be carry-over from other donors' samples. What was sequenced was blood. The chain links TRBV7-2 to TRBJ2-1, with unresolved D. This CDR3 is CASRFLLLGNEQFF. CDR3 DNA: TGTGCCAGCAGGTTTCTTTTGTTGGGCAATGAGCAGTTCTTC.